The 5 T cell receptor beta chains in this list originate from one sample, sequenced in a study of blood T cell repertoires in COVID-19. The method was immunoSEQ multiplex PCR; TCRdb's version includes in-frame clones alone and lacks a portion of them. The table lists tens of thousands of clones, around 83% of them singletons. The sequenced sample was peripheral blood. The receptors were sampled from an older man with acute or convalescent COVID-19.

This chain connects TRBV7-2 to TRBJ2-1, with TRBD1 identical over 8 bases. Germline V CDR1 and CDR2: SGHTA, FQGNSA. Unmatched junction bases numbered 9, after V lost 5 bases and J lost 6 bases. This CDR3 comprises 15 residues. The CDR3 DNA reads as TGTGCCAGCAGCCCGCGGACAGGGAAGATCAATGAGCAGTTCTTC. Protein sequence: CASSPRTGKINEQFF.

V usage is TRBV7-9 and J usage is TRBJ2-2, with 10 bases fitting TRBD1. The CDR3 has 15 amino acids. Germline CDR1 and CDR2: SEHNR and FQNEAQ (reference sequence). J lost 3 bases, V lost 11 bases, and 9 bases had no gene match. CDR3 loop: CARGPGQGYTGELFF. The DNA of the CDR3 is TGTGCCCGAGGTCCGGGACAGGGGTACACCGGGGAGCTGTTTTTT. Looking up the rest from reference TRBV7-9 and TRBJ2-2 gives the full variable domain: DTGVSQNPRHKITKRGQNVTFRCDPISEHNRLYWYRQTLGQGPEFLTYFQNEAQLEKSRLLSDRFSAERPKGSFSTLEIQRTEQGDSAMYLCARGPGQGYTGELFFGEGSRLTVL.

The chain uses TRBV29-1 and TRBJ1-6, with a weak D call TRBD1 (6 bases). V was trimmed by 7 bases and J by 0 bases, leaving 13 bases between them. Germline V gene data show CDR1 as SQVTM and CDR2 as ANQGSEA. This CDR3 has 15 residues. CDR3 DNA sequence: TGCAGCGCAAGGACAGACACCTCCTATAATTCACCCCTCCACTTT. Encoded protein: CSARTDTSYNSPLHF.

The chain is built from TRBV7-6 and TRBJ2-1; tentatively, D is TRBD2 (7 bases). The CDR3 has 15 residues. Germline V gives CDR1 SGHVS, CDR2 FNYEAQ. Trimming shortened V by 5 bases and J by 7 bases, and 18 bases separated the two germline ends. CDR3 in DNA: TGTGCCAGCAGCCGCGGGGGCTTGGGACGAAATGAGCAGTTCTTC. Translation: CASSRGGLGRNEQFF.

The V call is TRBV11-2, the J call TRBJ1-1; unclear D gene. This CDR3 contains 14 residues. CDR1 SGHAT and CDR2 FQNNGV come from the germline V gene. V lost 1 base and J lost 5, with 11 bases in between. The CDR3 is CASSLGNSRTEAFF. CDR3 in DNA: TGTGCCAGCAGCTTAGGGAATAGCCGAACTGAAGCTTTCTTT.